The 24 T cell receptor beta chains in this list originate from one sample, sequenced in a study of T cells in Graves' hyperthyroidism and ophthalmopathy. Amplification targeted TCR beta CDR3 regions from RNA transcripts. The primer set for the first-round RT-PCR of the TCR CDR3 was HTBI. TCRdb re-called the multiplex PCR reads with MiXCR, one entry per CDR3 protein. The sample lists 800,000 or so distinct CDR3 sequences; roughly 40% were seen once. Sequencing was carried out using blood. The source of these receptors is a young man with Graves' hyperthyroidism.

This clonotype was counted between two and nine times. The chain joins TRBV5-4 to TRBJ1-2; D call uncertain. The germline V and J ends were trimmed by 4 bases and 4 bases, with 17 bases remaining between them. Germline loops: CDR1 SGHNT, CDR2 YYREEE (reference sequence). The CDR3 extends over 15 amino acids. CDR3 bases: TGTGCCAGCAGCACCCTTCCCGAAGCCTTCTATGGCTACACCTTC. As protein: CASSTLPEAFYGYTF.

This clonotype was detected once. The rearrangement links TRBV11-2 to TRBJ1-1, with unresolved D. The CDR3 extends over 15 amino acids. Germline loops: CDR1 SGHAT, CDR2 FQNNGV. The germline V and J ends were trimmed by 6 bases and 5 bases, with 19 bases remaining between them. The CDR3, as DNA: TGTGCCAGCAGTGCTAGAGTCGCCCTTGGGACTGAAGCTTTCTTT. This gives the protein CASSARVALGTEAFF.

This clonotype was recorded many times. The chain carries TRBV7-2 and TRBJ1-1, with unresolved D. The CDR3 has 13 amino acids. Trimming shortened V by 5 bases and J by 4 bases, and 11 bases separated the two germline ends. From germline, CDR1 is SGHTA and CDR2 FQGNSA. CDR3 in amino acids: CASSKESGTEAFF. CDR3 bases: TGTGCCAGCAGCAAAGAGAGCGGCACTGAAGCTTTCTTT.

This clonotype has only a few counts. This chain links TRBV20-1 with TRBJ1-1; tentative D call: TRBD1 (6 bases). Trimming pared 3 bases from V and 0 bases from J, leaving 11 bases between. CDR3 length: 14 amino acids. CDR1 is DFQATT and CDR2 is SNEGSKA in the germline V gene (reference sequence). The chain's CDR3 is CSASKGGMNTEAFF. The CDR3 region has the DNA TGCAGTGCTAGCAAGGGGGGCATGAACACTGAAGCTTTCTTT.

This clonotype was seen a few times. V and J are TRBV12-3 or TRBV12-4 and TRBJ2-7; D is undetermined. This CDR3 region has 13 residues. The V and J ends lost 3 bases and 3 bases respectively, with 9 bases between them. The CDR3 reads CASSLTRIYEQYF. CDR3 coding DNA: TGTGCCAGCAGTTTGACCAGGATCTACGAGCAGTACTTC.

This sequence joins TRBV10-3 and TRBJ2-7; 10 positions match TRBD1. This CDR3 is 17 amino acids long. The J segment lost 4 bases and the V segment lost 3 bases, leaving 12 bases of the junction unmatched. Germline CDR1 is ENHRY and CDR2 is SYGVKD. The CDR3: CAISEATGTGDLYEQYF. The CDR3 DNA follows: TGTGCCATCAGTGAAGCTACCGGGACAGGGGACCTATACGAGCAGTACTTC.

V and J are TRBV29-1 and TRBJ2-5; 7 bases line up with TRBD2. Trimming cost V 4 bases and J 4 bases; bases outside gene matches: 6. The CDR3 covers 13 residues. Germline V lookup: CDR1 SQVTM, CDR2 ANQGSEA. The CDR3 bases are TGCAGCGTTGCCCGGGGGGACCGAGAGACCCAGTACTTC. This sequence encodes CSVARGDRETQYF.

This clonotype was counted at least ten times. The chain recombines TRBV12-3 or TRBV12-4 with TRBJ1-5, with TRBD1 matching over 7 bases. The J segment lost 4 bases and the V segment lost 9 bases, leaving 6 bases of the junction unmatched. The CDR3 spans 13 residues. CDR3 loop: CASSRQGNQPQHF. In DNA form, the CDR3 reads TGTGCCAGTAGTCGACAGGGTAATCAGCCCCAGCATTTT.

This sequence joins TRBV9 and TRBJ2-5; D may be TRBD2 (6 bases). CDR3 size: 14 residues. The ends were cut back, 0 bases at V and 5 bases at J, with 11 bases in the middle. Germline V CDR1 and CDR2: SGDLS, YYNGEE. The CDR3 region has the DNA TGTGCCAGCAGCGTAGACGGGGCGGGGGAGACCCAGTACTTC. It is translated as CASSVDGAGETQYF.

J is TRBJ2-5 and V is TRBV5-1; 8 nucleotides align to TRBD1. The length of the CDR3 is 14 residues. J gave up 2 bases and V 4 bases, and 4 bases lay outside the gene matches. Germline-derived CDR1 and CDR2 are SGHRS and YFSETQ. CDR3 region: CASSTQGEQETQYF. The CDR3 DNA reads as TGCGCCAGCAGCACACAGGGGGAACAAGAGACCCAGTACTTC. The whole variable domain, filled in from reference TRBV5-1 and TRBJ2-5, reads KAGVTQTPRYLIKTRGQQVTLSCSPISGHRSVSWYQQTPGQGLQFLFEYFSETQRNKGNFPGRFSGRQFSNSRSEMNVSTLELGDSALYLCASSTQGEQETQYFGPGTRLLVL.

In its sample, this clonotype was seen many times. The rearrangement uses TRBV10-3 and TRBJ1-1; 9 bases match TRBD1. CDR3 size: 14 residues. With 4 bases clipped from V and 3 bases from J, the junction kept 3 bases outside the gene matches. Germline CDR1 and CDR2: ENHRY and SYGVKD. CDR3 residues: CAISAWDRDTEAFF. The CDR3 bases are TGTGCCATCAGTGCTTGGGACAGGGACACTGAAGCTTTCTTT.

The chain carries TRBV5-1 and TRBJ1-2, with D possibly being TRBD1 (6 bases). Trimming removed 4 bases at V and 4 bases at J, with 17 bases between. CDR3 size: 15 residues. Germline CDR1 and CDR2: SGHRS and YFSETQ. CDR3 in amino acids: CASSLGGGQGYGYTF. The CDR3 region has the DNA TGCGCCAGCAGCCTCGGGGGGGGGCAGGGCTATGGCTACACCTTC.

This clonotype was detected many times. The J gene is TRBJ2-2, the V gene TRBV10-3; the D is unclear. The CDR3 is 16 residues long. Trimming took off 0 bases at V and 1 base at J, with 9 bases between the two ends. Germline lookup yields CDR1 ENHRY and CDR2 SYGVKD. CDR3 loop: CAISESGKGNTGELFF. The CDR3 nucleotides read TGTGCCATCAGTGAGTCAGGGAAAGGGAACACCGGGGAGCTGTTTTTT.

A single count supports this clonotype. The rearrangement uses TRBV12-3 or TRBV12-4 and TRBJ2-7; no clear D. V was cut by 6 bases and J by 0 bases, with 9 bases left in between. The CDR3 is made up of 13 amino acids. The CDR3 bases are TGTGCCAGCAGCTTGATGAACTCCTACGAGCAGTACTTC. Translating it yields CASSLMNSYEQYF.

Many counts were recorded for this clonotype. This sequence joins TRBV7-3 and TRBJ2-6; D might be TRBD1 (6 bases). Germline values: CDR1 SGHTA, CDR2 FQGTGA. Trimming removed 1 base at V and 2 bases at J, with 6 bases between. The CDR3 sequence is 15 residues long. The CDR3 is CASSLNRAGANVLTF. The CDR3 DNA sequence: TGTGCCAGCAGCTTAAACAGGGCTGGGGCCAACGTCCTGACTTTC.

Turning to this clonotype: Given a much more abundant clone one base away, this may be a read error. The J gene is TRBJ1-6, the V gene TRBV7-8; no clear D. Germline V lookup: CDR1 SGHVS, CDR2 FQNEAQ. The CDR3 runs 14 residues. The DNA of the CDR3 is TGTGCCAGCAGCTCCAGCGGTCATAATTCATCCCTCCACTTT. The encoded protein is CASSSSGHNSSLHF.

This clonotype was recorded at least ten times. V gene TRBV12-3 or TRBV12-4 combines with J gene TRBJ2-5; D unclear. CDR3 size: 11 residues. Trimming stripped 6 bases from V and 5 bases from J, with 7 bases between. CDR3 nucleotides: TGTGCCAGCAGCTCCCGGGAGACCCAGTACTTC. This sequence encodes CASSSRETQYF.

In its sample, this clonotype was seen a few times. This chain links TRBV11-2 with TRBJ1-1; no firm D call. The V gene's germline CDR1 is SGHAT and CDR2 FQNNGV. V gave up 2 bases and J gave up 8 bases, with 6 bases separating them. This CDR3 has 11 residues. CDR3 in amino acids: CASSLKSEAFF. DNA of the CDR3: TGTGCCAGCAGCTTAAAATCCGAAGCTTTCTTT.

In DNA form, the CDR3 reads TGCGCCAGCAGCCCGGAAGGGACGGATGCAACTAATGAAAAACTGTTTTTT. Translating gives CASSPEGTDATNEKLFF. V usage is TRBV5-1 and J usage is TRBJ1-4, with D perhaps matching TRBD1 (5 bases). Germline assignment: CDR1 SGHRS and CDR2 YFSETQ. The CDR3 is 17 amino acids. Trimming took off 4 bases at V and 0 bases at J, with 16 bases between the two ends.

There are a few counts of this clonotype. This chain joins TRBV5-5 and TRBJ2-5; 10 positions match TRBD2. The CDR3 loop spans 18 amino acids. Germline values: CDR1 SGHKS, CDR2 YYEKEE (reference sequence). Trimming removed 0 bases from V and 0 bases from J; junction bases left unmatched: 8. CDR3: CASSLEGALAGNQETQYF. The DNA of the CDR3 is TGTGCCAGCAGCTTGGAAGGGGCACTAGCGGGGAACCAAGAGACCCAGTACTTC.

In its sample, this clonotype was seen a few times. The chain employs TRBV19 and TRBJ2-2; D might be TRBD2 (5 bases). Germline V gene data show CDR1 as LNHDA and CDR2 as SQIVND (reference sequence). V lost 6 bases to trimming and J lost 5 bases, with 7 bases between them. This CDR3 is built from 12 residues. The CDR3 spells CASRAATGELFF. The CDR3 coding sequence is TGTGCCAGTAGAGCGGCGACCGGGGAGCTGTTTTTT.

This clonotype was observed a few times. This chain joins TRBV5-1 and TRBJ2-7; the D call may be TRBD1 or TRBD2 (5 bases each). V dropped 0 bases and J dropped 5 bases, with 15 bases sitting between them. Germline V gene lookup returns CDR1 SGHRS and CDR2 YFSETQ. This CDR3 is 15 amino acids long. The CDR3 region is CASSLAQGVIHEQYF. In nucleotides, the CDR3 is TGCGCCAGCAGCTTGGCCCAGGGAGTAATCCACGAGCAGTACTTC.

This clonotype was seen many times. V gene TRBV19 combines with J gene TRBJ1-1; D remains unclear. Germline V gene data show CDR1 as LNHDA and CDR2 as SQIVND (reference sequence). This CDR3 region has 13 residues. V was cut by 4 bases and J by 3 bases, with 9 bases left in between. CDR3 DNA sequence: TGTGCCAGTAGTAATAGGGTTTACACTGAAGCTTTCTTT. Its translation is CASSNRVYTEAFF.

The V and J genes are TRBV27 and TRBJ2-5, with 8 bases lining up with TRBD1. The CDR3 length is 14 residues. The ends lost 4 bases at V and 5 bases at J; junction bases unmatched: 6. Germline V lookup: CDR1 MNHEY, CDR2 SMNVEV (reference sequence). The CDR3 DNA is TGTGCCAGCAGTTGGACAGGGATAGAGGAGACCCAGTACTTC. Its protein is CASSWTGIEETQYF.